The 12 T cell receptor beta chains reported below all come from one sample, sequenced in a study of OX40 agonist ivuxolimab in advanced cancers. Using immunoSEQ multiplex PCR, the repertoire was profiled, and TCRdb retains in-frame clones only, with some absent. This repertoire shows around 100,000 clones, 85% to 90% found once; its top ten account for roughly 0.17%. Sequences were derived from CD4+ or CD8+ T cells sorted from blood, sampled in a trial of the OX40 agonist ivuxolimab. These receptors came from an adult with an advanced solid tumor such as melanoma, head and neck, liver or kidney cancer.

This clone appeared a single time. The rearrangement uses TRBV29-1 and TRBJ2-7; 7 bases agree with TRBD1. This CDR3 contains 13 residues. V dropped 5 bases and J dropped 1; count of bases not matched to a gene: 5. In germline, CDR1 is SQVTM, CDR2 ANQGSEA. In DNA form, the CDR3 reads TGCAGCGTTAGCTCGGGACAGTCCTACGAGCAGTACTTC. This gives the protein CSVSSGQSYEQYF.

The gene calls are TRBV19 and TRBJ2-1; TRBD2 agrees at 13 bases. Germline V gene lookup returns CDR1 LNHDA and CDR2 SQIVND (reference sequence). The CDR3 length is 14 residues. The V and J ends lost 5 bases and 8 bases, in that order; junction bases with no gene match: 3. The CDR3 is CASSAGTSGDEQFF. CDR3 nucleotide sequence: TGTGCCAGTAGTGCCGGGACTAGCGGGGATGAGCAGTTCTTC.

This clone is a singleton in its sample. The CDR3 reads CASAPRGREQYF. In DNA form, the CDR3 reads TGTGCCAGCGCCCCCAGGGGGCGCGAGCAGTACTTC. This rearrangement joins TRBV6-5 to TRBJ2-7, with 8 bases lining up with TRBD1. The CDR3 extends over 12 amino acids. Looked up from germline, CDR1 is MNHEY and CDR2 is SVGAGI. The V and J ends lost 8 bases and 6 bases, in that order; junction bases with no gene match: 6.

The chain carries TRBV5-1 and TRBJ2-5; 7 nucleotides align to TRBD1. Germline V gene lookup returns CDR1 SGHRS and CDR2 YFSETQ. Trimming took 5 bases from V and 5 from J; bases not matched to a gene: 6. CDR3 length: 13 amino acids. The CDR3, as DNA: TGCGCCAGCAGGAGGACAGGTTTGGAGACCCAGTACTTC. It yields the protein CASRRTGLETQYF.

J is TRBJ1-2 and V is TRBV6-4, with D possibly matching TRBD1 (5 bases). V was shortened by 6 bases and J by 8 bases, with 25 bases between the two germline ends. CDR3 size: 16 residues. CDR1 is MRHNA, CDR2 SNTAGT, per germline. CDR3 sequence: CASSARAGSVGRGYTF. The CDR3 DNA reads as TGTGCCAGCAGCGCCCGGGCAGGGTCAGTCGGTAGGGGCTACACCTTC.

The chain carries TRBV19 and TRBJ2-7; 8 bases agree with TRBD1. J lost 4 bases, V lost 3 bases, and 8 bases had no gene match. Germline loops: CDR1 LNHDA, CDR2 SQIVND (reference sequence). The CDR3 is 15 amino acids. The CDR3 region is CASSIAGQDNYEQYF. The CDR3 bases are TGTGCCAGTAGTATTGCGGGACAGGATAATTACGAGCAGTACTTC. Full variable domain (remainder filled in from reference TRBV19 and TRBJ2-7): DGGITQSPKYLFRKEGQNVTLSCEQNLNHDAMYWYRQDPGQGLRLIYYSQIVNDFQKGDIAEGYSVSREKKESFPLTVTSAQKNPTAFYLCASSIAGQDNYEQYFGPGTRLTVT.

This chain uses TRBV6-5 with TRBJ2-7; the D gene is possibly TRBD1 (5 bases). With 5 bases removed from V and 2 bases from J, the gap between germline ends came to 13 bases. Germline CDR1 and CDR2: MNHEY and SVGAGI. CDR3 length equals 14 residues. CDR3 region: CASSALGAAYEQYF. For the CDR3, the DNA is TGTGCCAGCAGTGCCCTAGGGGCAGCCTACGAGCAGTACTTC.

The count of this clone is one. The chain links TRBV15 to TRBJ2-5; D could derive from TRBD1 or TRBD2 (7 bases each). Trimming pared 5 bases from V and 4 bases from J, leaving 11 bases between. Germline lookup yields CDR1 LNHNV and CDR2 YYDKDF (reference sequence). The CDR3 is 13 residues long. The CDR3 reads CATSRGDRETQYF. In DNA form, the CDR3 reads TGTGCCACCAGCCGGGGGGACAGAGAGACCCAGTACTTC.

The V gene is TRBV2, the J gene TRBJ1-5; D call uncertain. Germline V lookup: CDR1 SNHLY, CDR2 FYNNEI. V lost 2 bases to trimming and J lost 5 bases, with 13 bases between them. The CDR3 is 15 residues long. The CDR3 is CASSESSQFYQPQHF. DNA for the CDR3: TGTGCCAGCAGTGAATCATCGCAGTTTTATCAGCCCCAGCATTTT.

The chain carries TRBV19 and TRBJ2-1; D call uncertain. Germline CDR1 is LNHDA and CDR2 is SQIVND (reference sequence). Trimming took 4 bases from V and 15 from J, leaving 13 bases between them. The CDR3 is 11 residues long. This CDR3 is CASSTRSRRFF. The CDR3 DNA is TGTGCCAGTAGTACACGGAGCCGGCGGTTCTTC.

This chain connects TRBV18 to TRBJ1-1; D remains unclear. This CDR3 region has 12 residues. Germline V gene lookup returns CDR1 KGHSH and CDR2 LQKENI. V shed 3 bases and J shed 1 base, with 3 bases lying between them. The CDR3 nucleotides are TGTGCCAGCTCACCGGGGAACACTGAAGCTTTCTTT. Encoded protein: CASSPGNTEAFF.

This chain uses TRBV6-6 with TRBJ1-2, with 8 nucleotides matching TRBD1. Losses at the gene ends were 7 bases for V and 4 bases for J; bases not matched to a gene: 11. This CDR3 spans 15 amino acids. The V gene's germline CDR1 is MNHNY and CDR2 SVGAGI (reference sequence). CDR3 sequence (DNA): TGTGCCAGCAAGGGGGACAGGTCGGCCCCCTATGGCTACACCTTC. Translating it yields CASKGDRSAPYGYTF.